This entry lists 29 T cell receptor beta chains sequenced from one sample in a study of neurological immune-mediated disorders. TCRdb reanalysed the 5' RACE reads using MiXCR and keeps one entry per CDR3 protein. Of roughly 21,000 distinct CDR3 sequences listed, over 12% are singletons. Source material: PBMCs. These receptors all come from a female donor with HTLV-1-associated myelopathy (HAM/TSP).

The V gene is TRBV29-1, the J gene TRBJ2-5; a possible D gene is TRBD2 (5 bases). The J call could be wrong; TRBJ2-7 is a better fit for the DNA end. The length of the CDR3 is 11 residues. Germline V CDR1 and CDR2: SQVTM, ANQGSEA. The CDR3 bases are TGCAGCTCTCGCGAGGGCCACGAGCAGTACTTC. It is translated as CSSREGHEQYF.

The chain couples TRBV10-3 to TRBJ2-3; D may be TRBD2 (6 bases). Trimming cost V 0 bases and J 3 bases, with 13 bases left between them. Germline CDR1 ENHRY, CDR2 SYGVKD. The CDR3 extends over 16 amino acids. The CDR3 region has the DNA TGTGCCATCAGTGAGTCAGTCGGGACTTGGACAGATACGCAGTATTTT. Protein sequence: CAISESVGTWTDTQYF.

In this sample, this clonotype turned up many times. The rearrangement joins TRBV5-1 to TRBJ2-2; D gene ambiguous. Germline V gene sequence: CDR1 SGHRS, CDR2 YFSETQ. V lost 2 bases to trimming and J lost 1 base, with 15 bases between them. The CDR3 loop spans 17 amino acids. The CDR3 DNA reads TGCGCCAGCAGCTTCGCGGCTCAAGTAGGGAACACCGGGGAGCTGTTTTTT. This sequence encodes CASSFAAQVGNTGELFF.

There are many counts of this clonotype. V usage is TRBV12-3 or TRBV12-4 and J usage is TRBJ2-3; D gene ambiguous. This CDR3 has 15 amino acids. Trimming removed 4 bases from V and 0 bases from J, with 11 bases in between. CDR3 region: CASSSEDRSTDTQYF. CDR3 DNA sequence: TGTGCCAGCAGTTCCGAGGACCGGAGCACAGATACGCAGTATTTT.

This clonotype was counted ten times or more. This chain joins TRBV13 and TRBJ2-2; D remains ambiguous. This CDR3 is 13 amino acids long. The V gene lost 4 bases and the J gene lost 6 bases, with 9 bases spanning the gap. Germline V gene data show CDR1 as PRHDT and CDR2 as FYEKMQ (reference sequence). CDR3 protein: CASSSRRAGELFF. CDR3 nucleotides: TGTGCCAGCAGCTCCCGGCGCGCCGGGGAGCTGTTTTTT.

This clonotype has at least ten counts. The chain is built from TRBV10-3 and TRBJ2-5; 7 bases agree with TRBD2. Germline CDR1 ENHRY, CDR2 SYGVKD. The CDR3 runs 15 residues. V dropped 3 bases and J dropped 4; count of bases not matched to a gene: 8. The CDR3 region is CAISEPGPGGETQYF. The DNA of the CDR3 is TGTGCCATCAGTGAACCCGGACCGGGAGGAGAGACCCAGTACTTC.

This clonotype is classed as medium-sized. This chain uses TRBV10-3 with TRBJ2-2, with D unclear. Germline loops: CDR1 ENHRY, CDR2 SYGVKD. V lost 4 bases to trimming and J lost 6 bases, with 15 bases between them. The CDR3 loop spans 15 amino acids. The CDR3 loop reads CAISADSGAAGELFF. In DNA, the CDR3 is TGTGCCATCAGTGCCGACTCTGGCGCAGCCGGGGAGCTGTTTTTT.

This clonotype was detected many times. The chain recombines TRBV20-1 with TRBJ2-7, with TRBD2 identical over 10 bases. This CDR3 is built from 17 residues. Germline V gene data show CDR1 as DFQATT and CDR2 as SNEGSKA (reference sequence). The V segment lost 1 base and the J segment 6 bases; nucleotides outside the gene matches: 15. The DNA of the CDR3 is TGCAGTGCTAGAGTGCCTCCGAGCGGGAGGGAGAGGGGCGAGCAGTACTTC. Residues: CSARVPPSGRERGEQYF.

This clonotype was recorded many times. The chain has TRBV4-2 and TRBJ2-7, with 11 bases that match TRBD2. The CDR3 runs 18 residues. The ends lost 1 base at V and 3 bases at J; junction bases unmatched: 11. CDR1 LGHNA and CDR2 YNFKEQ come from the germline V gene. The CDR3 here is CASSQGQTSGGQDYEQYF. The CDR3 nucleotides read TGTGCCAGCAGCCAAGGCCAAACTAGCGGGGGTCAGGACTACGAGCAGTACTTC.

In nucleotides, the CDR3 is TGCGCCAGCAGCCCGGACGTGGCAGGGGCCAACGTCCTGACTTTC. It encodes CASSPDVAGANVLTF. The chain joins TRBV5-1 to TRBJ2-6; D call uncertain. Trimming removed 4 bases at V and 4 bases at J, with 12 bases between. This CDR3 spans 15 amino acids. Per the germline V gene, CDR1 is SGHRS and CDR2 is YFSETQ.

The table lists this clonotype with many counts. The V gene is TRBV7-9, the J gene TRBJ1-6; 7 bases agree with TRBD1. Germline V gene data show CDR1 as SEHNR and CDR2 as FQNEAQ (reference sequence). Trimming cost V 7 bases and J 2 bases; bases outside gene matches: 8. This CDR3 is built from 16 residues. In DNA form, the CDR3 reads TGTGCCAGCAAGGCCGACAGGGATCCCTATAATTCACCCCTCCACTTT. It codes for CASKADRDPYNSPLHF.

There are many counts of this clonotype. The V call is TRBV24-1, the J call TRBJ2-7; TRBD1 matches 7 bases. The CDR3 loop spans 15 amino acids. Germline loops: CDR1 KGHDR, CDR2 SFDVKD. V trimming: 4 bases; J trimming: 3 bases; junction bases outside the gene matches: 8. This CDR3 is CATSETGTDNYEQYF. The CDR3 DNA follows: TGTGCCACCAGTGAGACCGGGACAGACAACTACGAGCAGTACTTC.

The table lists this clonotype with many counts. V gene TRBV4-1 combines with J gene TRBJ2-6; possibly TRBD1 for D (6 bases). Germline-derived CDR1 and CDR2 are MGHRA and YSYEKL. The CDR3 has 17 residues. The V end lost 1 base, the J end lost 4 bases, and 14 bases lay between the germline ends. The CDR3 region has the DNA TGCGCCAGCAGCCAAGGGCAGGGGCTAGGGGGGGCCAACGTCCTGACTTTC. It specifies CASSQGQGLGGANVLTF.

This clonotype was counted at least ten times. The chain is built from TRBV6-5 and TRBJ1-2, with 9 nucleotides matching TRBD1. V lost 5 bases, J lost 7 bases, and 11 bases stayed unmatched. This CDR3 comprises 15 residues. The V gene's germline CDR1 is MNHEY and CDR2 SVGAGI. The CDR3 nucleotides are TGTGCCAGCAGTGCACCGGGACAGGGTAGTGGTGGCTACACCTTC. Translation: CASSAPGQGSGGYTF.

This clonotype has at least ten counts. The rearrangement uses TRBV7-2 and TRBJ1-5; D possibly corresponds to TRBD1 (5 bases). The CDR3 has 14 amino acids. Germline values: CDR1 SGHTA, CDR2 FQGNSA. V shed 2 bases and J shed 6 bases, with 11 bases lying between them. CDR3 residues: CASSLTREGQPQHF. The CDR3 DNA follows: TGTGCCAGCAGCTTAACCAGGGAGGGTCAGCCCCAGCATTTT.

This clonotype was seen repeatedly, ten times or more. The chain links TRBV4-3 to TRBJ2-5, with D uncertain. Germline V gene lookup returns CDR1 LGHNA and CDR2 YSLEER. V lost 2 bases and J 9 bases, leaving 16 bases between the germline ends. This CDR3 comprises 14 residues. The CDR3 DNA follows: TGCGCCAGCAGCCAAAGAGAGGCCGCTGGGGCCCAGTACTTC. It specifies CASSQREAAGAQYF.

This clonotype was picked up many times. The rearrangement joins TRBV5-5 to TRBJ2-3; the D is unclear. The CDR3 length is 16 residues. With 0 bases removed from V and 1 base from J, the gap between germline ends came to 12 bases. Germline CDR1 SGHKS, CDR2 YYEKEE (reference sequence). The CDR3 here is CASSLERLVGTDTQYF. In nucleotides, the CDR3 is TGTGCCAGCAGCTTGGAACGCCTAGTCGGCACAGATACGCAGTATTTT.

This clonotype was counted many times. The rearrangement joins TRBV4-3 to TRBJ2-7, with 9 positions matching TRBD1. V gave up 6 bases and J gave up 3 bases; unmatched junction bases: 9. CDR1 is LGHNA and CDR2 is YSLEER in the germline V gene. This CDR3 has 15 amino acids. The CDR3 bases are TGCGCCAGCAGTCTAACCGGGACAGGGTTCTACGAGCAGTACTTC. Encoded protein: CASSLTGTGFYEQYF.

Turning to this clonotype: A much larger clonotype is one base distant, so this may be a read error. The chain joins TRBV12-5 to TRBJ1-1; possibly TRBD1 for D (6 bases). Germline values: CDR1 LGHNT, CDR2 FRNRAP. With 0 bases removed from V and 5 bases from J, the gap between germline ends came to 25 bases. The CDR3 totals 19 residues. The CDR3 protein is CASGLVGIGSSKGGTEAFF. DNA for the CDR3: TGTGCTAGTGGTTTGGTAGGCATCGGTTCTTCGAAAGGGGGGACTGAAGCTTTCTTT.

This clonotype was observed many times. J is TRBJ2-5 and V is TRBV11-3, with TRBD1 matching over 7 bases. This CDR3 has 16 residues. Germline V gene lookup returns CDR1 SGHNT and CDR2 YENEEA. V lost 1 base, J lost 5 bases, and 10 bases stayed unmatched. CDR3 sequence (DNA): TGTGCCAGCAGCTTAGGTCCCAGGGGGAAATTTGAGACCCAGTACTTC. Protein: CASSLGPRGKFETQYF.

This clonotype was picked up many times. V gene TRBV5-1 combines with J gene TRBJ2-3; D may correspond to TRBD1 or TRBD2 (5 bases each). The CDR3 runs to 16 residues. Trimming shortened V by 5 bases and J by 2 bases, and 18 bases separated the two germline ends. Per germline, CDR1 SGHRS and CDR2 YFSETQ. The chain's CDR3 is CASSSLGRDVTDTQYF. The CDR3 DNA reads as TGCGCCAGCAGTTCTCTCGGCCGGGACGTCACAGATACGCAGTATTTT.

In DNA, the CDR3 is TGCGCCAGCAGTTTCACTAGCGGGACCTACGAGCAGTACTTC. It is translated as CASSFTSGTYEQYF. The chain carries TRBV5-1 and TRBJ2-7, with TRBD2 matching over 10 bases. After removal of 5 bases from V and 2 bases from J, the junction contained 4 bases not matched to a gene. Germline loops: CDR1 SGHRS, CDR2 YFSETQ. CDR3 length: 14 amino acids.

The V gene is TRBV5-1, the J gene TRBJ2-1, with a possible D match to TRBD1 (6 bases). Deletions cut 4 bases from V and 7 bases from J, with 18 bases between. Germline V gene data show CDR1 as SGHRS and CDR2 as YFSETQ. The CDR3 loop spans 15 amino acids. The CDR3 spells CASSHDRLNRNEQFF. CDR3 bases: TGCGCCAGCAGCCATGACAGGCTTAACCGGAATGAGCAGTTCTTC.

This clonotype was seen ten or more times. The rearrangement uses TRBV25-1 and TRBJ1-5; D call uncertain. CDR3 length: 18 amino acids. The germline V gene has CDR1 MGHDK and CDR2 SYGVNS. Trimming removed 4 bases at V and 4 bases at J, with 23 bases between. Here the CDR3 DNA reads TGTGCCAGCAGTGGTTCCCTTAAGGTCCTATGGGCGAATCAGCCCCAGCATTTT. Translation: CASSGSLKVLWANQPQHF.

This clonotype was counted many times. This chain connects TRBV5-5 to TRBJ1-6; 10 bases are a match to TRBD1. The CDR3 sequence is 17 residues long. Losses at the gene ends were 4 bases for V and 10 bases for J; bases not matched to a gene: 14. Germline V gene sequence: CDR1 SGHKS, CDR2 YYEKEE (reference sequence). CDR3 amino acids: CASSPFFPGQGLSPLHF. CDR3 nucleotide sequence: TGTGCCAGCAGCCCCTTTTTCCCGGGACAGGGGCTCTCACCCCTCCACTTT.

In this sample, this clonotype turned up a few times. The chain couples TRBV7-2 to TRBJ2-4; tentatively, D is TRBD2 (6 bases). Per germline, CDR1 SGHTA and CDR2 FQGNSA. This CDR3 is built from 15 residues. With 7 bases removed from V and 3 bases from J, the gap between germline ends came to 16 bases. CDR3: CASTQDVGGKNIQYF. The CDR3, as DNA: TGTGCCAGCACCCAAGATGTCGGGGGCAAAAACATTCAGTACTTC.

This clonotype was observed a handful of times. The rearrangement joins TRBV3-1 to TRBJ2-3; 8 bases are shared with TRBD2. J lost 1 base, V lost 3 bases, and 0 bases had no gene match. The CDR3 length is 14 residues. Germline V gene sequence: CDR1 LGHDT, CDR2 YNNKEL (reference sequence). The chain's CDR3 is CASSQRGGTDTQYF. The CDR3 DNA reads TGTGCCAGCAGCCAGCGGGGGGGCACAGATACGCAGTATTTT.

This clonotype was seen many times. The chain recombines TRBV28 with TRBJ1-3; D possibly corresponds to TRBD1 (6 bases). Germline CDR1 is MDHEN and CDR2 is SYDVKM. Trimming took off 5 bases at V and 4 bases at J, with 18 bases between the two ends. The CDR3 covers 16 residues. CDR3 in amino acids: CASSPRSPGEGNTIYF. Here the CDR3 DNA reads TGTGCCAGCAGTCCGAGATCCCCAGGGGAGGGAAACACCATATATTTT.

This clonotype was picked up many times. V usage is TRBV10-3 and J usage is TRBJ1-1; 8 bases agree with TRBD1. This CDR3 region has 14 residues. V shed 6 bases, J shed 4 bases, and the junction held 7 bases outside the gene matches. Per germline, CDR1 ENHRY and CDR2 SYGVKD. CDR3 in DNA: TGTGCCATCAGGACCCAGGGGGCCAGCACTGAAGCTTTCTTT. Translated, it gives CAIRTQGASTEAFF.